This T cell receptor (beta chain) was found in a study of cytomegalovirus exposure and HLA in healthy donors. Study-level background: HLA-typed donors contributed 80 million or so unique TCRs, which were held in an early data release. Study-wide results and limits: TCR beta chain V- and J-gene trimming was linked, in a later analysis, to a missense variant in DCLRE1C.

This PCR relied on a set of 60 Vbeta primers and 13 Jbeta primers. Per the original data handling: In a later analysis, around 12 million of tens of millions of unique beta chains occurred in at least two donors. Data came from immunoSEQ multiplex PCR; TCRdb stores just in-frame clones and leaves some out. The DNA gave D and trimming, while V, J and clone size come from that table. Of some 120,000 clones listed, 55% to 75% were seen once; the top ten hold 1.6%. Germline-derived CDR1 and CDR2 are SNHLY and FYNNEI. The trim removed 2 bases at V and 8 bases at J, leaving 8 bases unmatched. The CDR3 loop spans 14 amino acids. On this clone: The antigen remains undetermined.

V gene TRBV2 combines with J gene TRBJ1-2, with TRBD1 matching 7 bases. The sample was PBMCs. The sequence was collected from a man under 40 in good health and CMV-seropositive. The CDR3 nucleotides read TGTGCCAGCAGTGAACTGACAGGGTATGAAGGCTACACCTTC. Protein: CASSELTGYEGYTF.